This TCR beta chain was sequenced during a study of CD8+CD57+ T cells in acquired aplastic anemia. Looking at the study overall: CD4+ and CD8+ cells, once sorted, gave DNA averaging roughly 3.4 ug. An average of about 11 million reads for CD4+ cells was obtained from healthy donors. Whole-study results and caveats: Both patients and controls carried the same twenty-nine CD8+ CDR3 sequences. Patients and controls had CD8+ Simpson's diversity values that were not significantly distinct.

This clonotype was seen once. The antigen remains undetermined. The CDR3 covers 14 residues. Germline-derived CDR1 and CDR2 are LNHNV and YYDKDF (reference sequence). Trimming cost V 4 bases and J 8 bases, with 17 bases left between them. TCR beta VDJ and CDR3 profiling used genomic DNA as template. Each CDR3 protein gets one entry after TCRdb re-called the reads with MiXCR. Seen here are a few hundred thousand distinct CDR3 sequences, over 60% observed once, and the top ten hold about 29%. The V call is TRBV15, the J call TRBJ1-2, with a possible D match to TRBD1 (5 bases). The source material was sorted CD4+, CD8+, or CD8+CD57+ T cells (not recorded which) from PBMCs. The source is a human donor in good health. CDR3 protein: CATSIGGEAGGYTF. In DNA form, the CDR3 reads TGTGCCACCAGCATCGGAGGAGAAGCAGGGGGCTACACCTTC.